Shown below are 27 T cell receptor beta chains from a single sample sequenced in a study of shared clonotypes between healthy human individuals. Method: immunoSEQ multiplex PCR; TCRdb's copy keeps in-frame clones and lacks some. The data hold approximately 2,300,000 clones, with 92% observed a single time. Sequencing was performed on naive CD4+ T cells from PBMCs. Stated subset: CD45RA+ positively selected. The receptors originated from a man younger than 30 in good health. Some clones in this sample may be carry-over from other donors' samples.

The V call is TRBV23-1, the J call TRBJ2-7, with D uncertain. TRBV23-1 is marked as an open reading frame, function uncertain. Trimming removed 8 bases from V and 4 bases from J, with 6 bases in between. This CDR3 has 10 residues. CDR3 sequence reads: CASGTYEQYF. CDR3 nucleotides: TGCGCCAGCGGAACGTACGAGCAGTACTTC.

J is TRBJ2-7 and V is TRBV27, with 7 bases fitting TRBD1. Germline V CDR1 and CDR2: MNHEY, SMNVEV (reference sequence). This CDR3 spans 14 amino acids. J was trimmed by 2 bases and V by 6 bases; bases with no gene match: 7. The DNA for the CDR3 is TGTGCCAGCAGCCGGACAGGCTCGCCCTACGAGCAGTACTTC. Residues: CASSRTGSPYEQYF.

V and J are TRBV7-8 and TRBJ2-4; 8 bases are a match to TRBD2. This CDR3 contains 16 residues. Germline CDR1 SGHVS, CDR2 FQNEAQ. V was pared by 2 bases and J by 7 bases, with 10 bases of the junction left unmatched. The CDR3 reads CASSLLPRGRRNIQYF. CDR3 DNA: TGTGCCAGCAGCTTATTACCCCGCGGGAGGAGGAACATTCAGTACTTC.

The rearrangement links TRBV15 to TRBJ2-1; D remains unclear. CDR3 size: 14 residues. V was trimmed by 0 bases and J by 2 bases, leaving 5 bases between them. Germline V gene lookup returns CDR1 LNHNV and CDR2 YYDKDF (reference sequence). In DNA form, the CDR3 reads TGTGCCACCAGCAGAGATAGGACCTACAATGAGCAGTTCTTC. It encodes CATSRDRTYNEQFF.

This clone appeared a single time. This rearrangement joins TRBV7-9 to TRBJ2-3, with D tentatively TRBD2 (5 bases). Germline V CDR1 and CDR2: SEHNR, FQNEAQ (reference sequence). The CDR3 runs to 13 residues. V dropped 4 bases and J dropped 6 bases, with 11 bases sitting between them. The CDR3 DNA reads as TGTGCCAGCAGCTCCCTCGGGGTCGATACGCAGTATTTT. It yields the protein CASSSLGVDTQYF.

The chain uses TRBV5-1 and TRBJ2-5, with D possibly TRBD2 on 5 matching bases. CDR3 size: 14 residues. Trimming shortened V by 4 bases and J by 5 bases, and 15 bases separated the two germline ends. CDR1 and CDR2 from the germline V gene are SGHRS and YFSETQ. The CDR3 loop is CASSPVAGPETQYF. The CDR3 DNA is TGCGCCAGCAGCCCCGTGGCGGGCCCGGAGACCCAGTACTTC. The full variable domain, in which reference TRBV5-1 and TRBJ2-5 provide the parts outside the CDR3, is KAGVTQTPRYLIKTRGQQVTLSCSPISGHRSVSWYQQTPGQGLQFLFEYFSETQRNKGNFPGRFSGRQFSNSRSEMNVSTLELGDSALYLCASSPVAGPETQYFGPGTRLLVL.

The CDR3 region has the DNA TGTGCCAGCCGACCGCTTGGTCAGCGCCGCGAGCAGTACTTC. Translated: CASRPLGQRREQYF. The gene calls are TRBV27 and TRBJ2-7; D ambiguous. The germline gives CDR1 MNHEY, CDR2 SMNVEV (reference sequence). The CDR3 sequence is 14 residues long. V lost 8 bases, J lost 6 bases, and 20 bases lay in between.

For this clone: The identical CDR3 is also encoded by other nucleotide sequences in the sample. The chain employs TRBV19 and TRBJ2-4, with a weak D call TRBD2 (5 bases). With 3 bases removed from V and 7 bases from J, the gap between germline ends came to 10 bases. The CDR3 covers 13 residues. Germline CDR1 LNHDA, CDR2 SQIVND (reference sequence). DNA of the CDR3: TGTGCCAGTAGTATTGGGCCGGGGAACATTCAGTACTTC. It specifies CASSIGPGNIQYF.

This clone showed up just once. The chain employs TRBV4-1 and TRBJ2-3; 7 bases are a match to TRBD2. This CDR3 is 15 amino acids long. After removal of 1 base from V and 6 bases from J, the junction contained 7 bases not matched to a gene. Germline V gives CDR1 MGHRA, CDR2 YSYEKL. The CDR3 protein is CASSQVGGSGDTQYF. Here the CDR3 DNA reads TGCGCCAGCAGCCAAGTCGGGGGGTCGGGGGATACGCAGTATTTT.

The rearrangement joins TRBV29-1 to TRBJ2-1, with TRBD2 matching 14 bases. The germline gives CDR1 SQVTM, CDR2 ANQGSEA. Losses at the gene ends were 6 bases for V and 9 bases for J; bases not matched to a gene: 10. The CDR3 extends over 15 amino acids. The CDR3 DNA sequence: TGCAGCGTCCCTTGGACTAGCGGGAGGCCCAGTGAGCAGTTCTTC. This codes for CSVPWTSGRPSEQFF.

V usage is TRBV6-1 and J usage is TRBJ2-7, with D perhaps TRBD2 (6 bases). Germline V CDR1 and CDR2: MNHNS, SASEGT. The CDR3 is 15 amino acids. The V gene lost 6 bases and the J gene lost 0 bases, with 15 bases spanning the gap. The CDR3 DNA sequence: TGTGCCAGCAGCGGAGGGGACGGAAGCTCCTACGAGCAGTACTTC. This sequence encodes CASSGGDGSSYEQYF.

The chain uses TRBV28 and TRBJ1-2; D gene uncertain. The ends were cut back, 1 base at V and 3 bases at J, with 9 bases in the middle. The CDR3 has 14 amino acids. Germline assignment: CDR1 MDHEN and CDR2 SYDVKM. This chain's CDR3 is CASSLFSGYYGYTF. As DNA, the CDR3 is TGTGCCAGCAGTTTATTCTCCGGCTACTATGGCTACACCTTC.

The chain has TRBV5-6 and TRBJ2-1; 12 bases agree with TRBD2. The germline gives CDR1 SGHDT, CDR2 YYEEEE. The CDR3 runs to 16 residues. The V gene end was trimmed by 3 bases and the J gene end by 3 bases; junction bases not matched to a gene: 4. This CDR3 is CASSSGTSGYYNEQFF. In DNA form, the CDR3 reads TGTGCCAGCAGCTCCGGGACTAGCGGGTACTACAATGAGCAGTTCTTC.

This clone was counted between two and nine times. This sequence joins TRBV18 and TRBJ1-5; D is undetermined. Per the germline V gene, CDR1 is KGHSH and CDR2 is LQKENI. The CDR3 length is 15 residues. V lost 3 bases to trimming and J lost 6 bases, with 15 bases between them. CDR3 in amino acids: CASSPSEGSRQPQHF. The DNA for the CDR3 is TGTGCCAGCTCACCGTCAGAGGGATCGCGTCAGCCCCAGCATTTT.

The genes are TRBV7-3 and TRBJ2-3, with D possibly matching TRBD2 (6 bases). Germline CDR1 SGHTA, CDR2 FQGTGA. Trimming shortened V by 2 bases and J by 0 bases, and 21 bases separated the two germline ends. This CDR3 region has 19 residues. The CDR3 loop reads CASSLHGSLRGTSTDTQYF. DNA for the CDR3: TGTGCCAGCAGCTTACATGGGAGCCTCCGAGGGACTAGCACAGATACGCAGTATTTT. The variable domain in full, completed from reference TRBV7-3 and TRBJ2-3, reads GAGVSQTPSNKVTEKGKYVELRCDPISGHTALYWYRQSLGQGPEFLIYFQGTGAADDSGLPNDRFFAVRPEGSVSTLKIQRTERGDSAVYLCASSLHGSLRGTSTDTQYFGPGTRLTVL.

The chain employs TRBV5-1 and TRBJ2-3; 7 bases match TRBD2. Germline V gives CDR1 SGHRS, CDR2 YFSETQ. CDR3 length: 12 amino acids. The V gene end was trimmed by 7 bases and the J gene end by 11 bases; junction bases not matched to a gene: 10. In DNA form, the CDR3 reads TGCGCCAGCCGATCCGGGACTACGGGGCAGTATTTT. It is translated as CASRSGTTGQYF.

V is TRBV5-6 and J is TRBJ1-5; D is ambiguous. From germline, CDR1 is SGHDT and CDR2 YYEEEE. The CDR3 consists of 15 residues. V gave up 3 bases and J gave up 0 bases, with 10 bases separating them. CDR3 in amino acids: CASSSGENSNQPQHF. The CDR3 DNA follows: TGTGCCAGCAGCTCCGGCGAAAATAGCAATCAGCCCCAGCATTTT.

V is TRBV5-6 and J is TRBJ2-5; 8 bases agree with TRBD1. The V gene end was trimmed by 4 bases and the J gene end by 4 bases; junction bases not matched to a gene: 6. Per germline, CDR1 SGHDT and CDR2 YYEEEE. The CDR3 extends over 14 amino acids. The CDR3, as DNA: TGTGCCAGCAGCCAGCAAACAGGGGGAGAGACCCAGTACTTC. Translating gives CASSQQTGGETQYF. Full variable domain (rest looked up from reference TRBV5-6 and TRBJ2-5): DAGVTQSPTHLIKTRGQQVTLRCSPKSGHDTVSWYQQALGQGPQFIFQYYEEEERQRGNFPDRFSGHQFPNYSSELNVNALLLGDSALYLCASSQQTGGETQYFGPGTRLLVL.

Remarks on this clone: At the DNA level, this CDR3 is encoded by other sequences in the same sample as well. The V and J genes are TRBV30 and TRBJ2-3, with D perhaps TRBD1 or TRBD2 (5 bases each). Germline V gene data show CDR1 as GTSNPN and CDR2 as SVGIG (reference sequence). This CDR3 region has 11 residues. V was trimmed by 3 bases and J by 6 bases, leaving 7 bases between them. The CDR3 sequence is CAWSEGDTQYF. The CDR3 bases are TGTGCCTGGAGCGAGGGGGATACGCAGTATTTT.

This chain connects TRBV7-9 to TRBJ2-1, with 11 bases that match TRBD2. The CDR3 has 16 amino acids. CDR1 is SEHNR, CDR2 FQNEAQ, per germline (reference sequence). The junction had 5 bases not matched to a gene; V was cut back by 3 bases and J by 4 bases. CDR3 in DNA: TGTGCCAGCAGCTTTGGGACTAGCGGTTCTTACAATGAGCAGTTCTTC. Its protein is CASSFGTSGSYNEQFF. The full variable domain, in which reference TRBV7-9 and TRBJ2-1 provide the parts outside the CDR3, is DTGVSQNPRHKITKRGQNVTFRCDPISEHNRLYWYRQTLGQGPEFLTYFQNEAQLEKSRLLSDRFSAERPKGSFSTLEIQRTEQGDSAMYLCASSFGTSGSYNEQFFGPGTRLTVL.

This sequence joins TRBV28 and TRBJ1-4; D remains unclear. The germline gives CDR1 MDHEN, CDR2 SYDVKM. This CDR3 has 16 residues. The V end was cut by 2 bases, the J end by 0 bases, with 10 bases between. Here the CDR3 DNA reads TGTGCCAGCAGTTTAGGGCAGGCGGCAACTAATGAAAAACTGTTTTTT. As protein: CASSLGQAATNEKLFF.

This chain connects TRBV5-1 to TRBJ2-5; TRBD2 aligns across 7 bases. CDR3 length: 14 amino acids. Germline trimming cut 1 base from V and 4 bases from J; bases unmatched to any gene: 4. Germline V gives CDR1 SGHRS, CDR2 YFSETQ. CDR3 sequence reads: CASSLREAVETQYF. CDR3 nucleotides: TGCGCCAGCAGCTTGCGGGAGGCCGTAGAGACCCAGTACTTC.

On this clone: This same CDR3 is encoded by further DNA sequences in the sample. This chain uses TRBV25-1 with TRBJ1-1; a weak D match, TRBD1 (6 bases). The germline gives CDR1 MGHDK, CDR2 SYGVNS. Trimming cost V 7 bases and J 2 bases, with 11 bases left between them. CDR3 length: 13 amino acids. The CDR3 sequence: CASKGGGNTEAFF. For the CDR3, the DNA is TGTGCCAGCAAGGGGGGAGGAAACACTGAAGCTTTCTTT.

The chain has TRBV4-3 and TRBJ2-4, with D possibly matching TRBD1 (6 bases). Trimming removed 3 bases from V and 4 bases from J, with 13 bases in between. Germline V gene data show CDR1 as LGHNA and CDR2 as YSLEER. The CDR3 spans 15 residues. The CDR3 nucleotides are TGCGCCAGCAGCCAGGACTGGGACATTAAAAACATTCAGTACTTC. Protein: CASSQDWDIKNIQYF.

The chain is built from TRBV15 and TRBJ2-1; 14 positions agree with TRBD2. V lost 2 bases, J lost 4 bases, and 10 bases stayed unmatched. The CDR3 has 19 residues. Germline V gene sequence: CDR1 LNHNV, CDR2 YYDKDF (reference sequence). The CDR3 bases are TGTGCCACCAGCAGACTCTTAGGACTAGCGGGAGGACTTTACAATGAGCAGTTCTTC. Its translation: CATSRLLGLAGGLYNEQFF.

The chain has TRBV19 and TRBJ1-1; possibly TRBD1 for D (6 bases). The germline CDR1 and CDR2 sequences are LNHDA and SQIVND (reference sequence). The CDR3 totals 14 residues. V shed 3 bases and J shed 3 bases, with 11 bases lying between them. The CDR3 sequence is CASSIVAGDTEAFF. CDR3 bases: TGTGCCAGTAGTATTGTGGCAGGGGACACTGAAGCTTTCTTT.

The chain joins TRBV28 to TRBJ2-7, with D possibly being TRBD1 or TRBD2 (6 bases each). The V end lost 5 bases, the J end lost 2 bases, and 13 bases lay between the germline ends. The CDR3 has 14 amino acids. The germline V gene encodes CDR1 MDHEN and CDR2 SYDVKM. The CDR3 loop is CASSPMGGPYEQYF. In nucleotides, the CDR3 is TGTGCCAGCAGTCCCATGGGGGGCCCCTACGAGCAGTACTTC.